What follows are 5 T cell receptor beta chains derived from one specimen sequenced in a study of long-term antiretroviral therapy in people with HIV. The authors ran the immunoSEQ assay, v3.0, at survey level. Assay used: immunoSEQ multiplex PCR; TCRdb lists only in-frame clones, some missing. The table has tens of thousands of clones, approximately 83% seen once. The material was unsorted PBMCs, obtained 1.2 years after starting antiretroviral therapy. The receptors were sampled from a woman between 40 and 50 years old with HIV.

This clone came up once. In DNA form, the CDR3 reads TGTGCCAGCAGCCCAATGGGCTCTGGAAACACCATATATTTT. Protein product: CASSPMGSGNTIYF. The gene calls are TRBV11-2 and TRBJ1-3; D remains unclear. Trimming shortened V by 5 bases and J by 0 bases, and 8 bases separated the two germline ends. Germline V gene data show CDR1 as SGHAT and CDR2 as FQNNGV. The length of the CDR3 is 14 residues.

The chain links TRBV5-1 to TRBJ2-7; D is possibly TRBD1 (6 bases). Trimming took 1 base from V and 4 from J, leaving 12 bases between them. The germline V gene has CDR1 SGHRS and CDR2 YFSETQ. This CDR3 has 14 amino acids. The CDR3 region is CASSLSGTPYEQYF. The CDR3 DNA is TGCGCCAGCAGCTTGTCCGGGACACCTTACGAGCAGTACTTC.

The genes are TRBV19 and TRBJ2-7; D not resolved. Per germline, CDR1 LNHDA and CDR2 SQIVND (reference sequence). The CDR3 totals 15 residues. The V gene lost 5 bases and the J gene lost 2 bases, with 16 bases spanning the gap. CDR3 in amino acids: CASSPSLAATYEQYF. The CDR3 DNA follows: TGTGCCAGTAGTCCCTCGTTGGCGGCCACCTACGAGCAGTACTTC.

This clone was counted once. The rearrangement joins TRBV5-4 to TRBJ2-3; D gene ambiguous. V lost 2 bases and J 5 bases, leaving 6 bases between the germline ends. The CDR3 runs to 12 residues. The germline CDR1 and CDR2 sequences are SGHNT and YYREEE (reference sequence). The DNA of the CDR3 is TGTGCCAGCAGCTTACCTGGAGATACGCAGTATTTT. Translation gives CASSLPGDTQYF.

The gene calls are TRBV5-4 and TRBJ2-2; D not certain. The CDR3 loop spans 14 amino acids. With 7 bases removed from V and 6 bases from J, the gap between germline ends came to 16 bases. Germline-derived CDR1 and CDR2 are SGHNT and YYREEE (reference sequence). Here the CDR3 reads CASLSKGTPGELFF. The CDR3 DNA sequence: TGTGCCAGCTTAAGCAAGGGCACCCCCGGGGAGCTGTTTTTT.